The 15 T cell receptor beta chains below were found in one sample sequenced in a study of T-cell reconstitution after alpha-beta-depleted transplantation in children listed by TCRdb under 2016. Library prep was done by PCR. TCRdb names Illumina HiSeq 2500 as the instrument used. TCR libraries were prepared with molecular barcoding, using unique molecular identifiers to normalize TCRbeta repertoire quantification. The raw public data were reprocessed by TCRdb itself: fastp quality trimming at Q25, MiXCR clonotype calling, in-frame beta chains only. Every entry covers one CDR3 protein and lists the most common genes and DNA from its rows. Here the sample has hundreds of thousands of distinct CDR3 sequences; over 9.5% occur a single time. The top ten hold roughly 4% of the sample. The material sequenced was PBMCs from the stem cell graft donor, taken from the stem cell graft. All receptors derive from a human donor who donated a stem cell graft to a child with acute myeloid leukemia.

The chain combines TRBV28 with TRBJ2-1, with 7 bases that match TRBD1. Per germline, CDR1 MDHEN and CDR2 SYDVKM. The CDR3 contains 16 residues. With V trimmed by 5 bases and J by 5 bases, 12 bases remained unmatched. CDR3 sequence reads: CASSLHPADRDNEQFF. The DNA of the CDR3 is TGTGCCAGCAGTCTCCATCCCGCCGACAGGGACAATGAGCAGTTCTTC.

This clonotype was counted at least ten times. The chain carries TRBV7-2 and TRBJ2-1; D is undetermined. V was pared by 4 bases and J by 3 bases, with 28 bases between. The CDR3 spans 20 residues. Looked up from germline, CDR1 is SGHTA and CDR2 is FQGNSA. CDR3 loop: CASSSPARSSPASNYNEQFF. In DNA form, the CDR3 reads TGTGCCAGCAGCTCCCCGGCGAGAAGTAGTCCGGCCTCAAACTACAATGAGCAGTTCTTC.

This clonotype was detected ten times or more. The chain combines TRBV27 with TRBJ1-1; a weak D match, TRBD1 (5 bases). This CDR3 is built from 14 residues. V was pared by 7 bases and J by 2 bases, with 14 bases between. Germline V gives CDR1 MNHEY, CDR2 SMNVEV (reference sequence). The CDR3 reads CASTERGSNTEAFF. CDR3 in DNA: TGTGCCAGCACTGAAAGGGGTTCTAACACTGAAGCTTTCTTT.

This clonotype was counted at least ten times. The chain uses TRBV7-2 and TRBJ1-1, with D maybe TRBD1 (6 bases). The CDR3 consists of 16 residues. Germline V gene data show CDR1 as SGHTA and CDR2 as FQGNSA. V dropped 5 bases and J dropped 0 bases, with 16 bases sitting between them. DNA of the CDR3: TGTGCCAGCAGCCCCCACCGGACAGCCCTGAACACTGAAGCTTTCTTT. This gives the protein CASSPHRTALNTEAFF. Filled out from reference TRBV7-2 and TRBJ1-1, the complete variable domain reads GAGVSQSPSNKVTEKGKDVELRCDPISGHTALYWYRQSLGQGLEFLIYFQGNSAPDKSGLPSDRFSAERTGGSVSTLTIQRTQQEDSAVYLCASSPHRTALNTEAFFGQGTRLTVV.

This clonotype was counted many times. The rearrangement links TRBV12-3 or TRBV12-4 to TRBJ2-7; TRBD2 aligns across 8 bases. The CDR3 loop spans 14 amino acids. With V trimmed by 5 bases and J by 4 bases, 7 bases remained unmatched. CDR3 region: CASSPPGLGYEQYF. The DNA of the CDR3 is TGTGCCAGCAGTCCGCCGGGACTAGGATACGAGCAGTACTTC.

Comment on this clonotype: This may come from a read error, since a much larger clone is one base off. CDR3 sequence reads: CSVEDSRTGPDTQYF. For the CDR3, the DNA is TGCAGCGTTGAAGATTCCAGGACAGGGCCAGATACGCAGTATTTT. This rearrangement joins TRBV29-1 to TRBJ2-3, with 8 bases identical to TRBD1. In germline, CDR1 is SQVTM, CDR2 ANQGSEA. After removal of 0 bases from V and 4 bases from J, the junction contained 6 bases not matched to a gene. This CDR3 is 15 amino acids long.

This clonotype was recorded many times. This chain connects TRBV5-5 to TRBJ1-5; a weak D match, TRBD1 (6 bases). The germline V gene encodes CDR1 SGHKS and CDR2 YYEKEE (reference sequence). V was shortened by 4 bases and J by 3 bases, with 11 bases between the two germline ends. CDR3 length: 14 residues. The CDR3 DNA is TGTGCCAGCAGCCGCGGACAGAACAATCAGCCCCAGCATTTT. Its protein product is CASSRGQNNQPQHF. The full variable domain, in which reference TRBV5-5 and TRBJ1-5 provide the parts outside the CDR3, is DAGVTQSPTHLIKTRGQQVTLRCSPISGHKSVSWYQQVLGQGPQFIFQYYEKEERGRGNFPDRFSARQFPNYSSELNVNALLLGDSALYLCASSRGQNNQPQHFGDGTRLSIL.

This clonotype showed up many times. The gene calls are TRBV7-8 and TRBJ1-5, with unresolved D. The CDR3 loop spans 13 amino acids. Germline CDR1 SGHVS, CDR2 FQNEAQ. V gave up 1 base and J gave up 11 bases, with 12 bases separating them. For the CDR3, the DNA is TGTGCCAGCAGCTTAGAACAGAGATCCGCCCAGCATTTT. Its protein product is CASSLEQRSAQHF.

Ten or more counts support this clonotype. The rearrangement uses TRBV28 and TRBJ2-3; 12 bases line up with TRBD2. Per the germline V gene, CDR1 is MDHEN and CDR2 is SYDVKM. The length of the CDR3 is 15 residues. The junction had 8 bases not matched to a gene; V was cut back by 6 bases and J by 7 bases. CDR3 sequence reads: CASSTLAGGSNTQYF. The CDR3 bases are TGTGCCAGCAGCACACTAGCGGGAGGATCGAATACGCAGTATTTT.

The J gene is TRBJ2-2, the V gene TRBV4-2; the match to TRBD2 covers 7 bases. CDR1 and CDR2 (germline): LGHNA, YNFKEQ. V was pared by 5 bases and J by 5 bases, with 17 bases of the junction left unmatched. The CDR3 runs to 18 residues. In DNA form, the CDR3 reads TGTGCCAGCAGCGGGAACCAGGCTAGCGGATTAACTACCGGGGAGCTGTTTTTT. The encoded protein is CASSGNQASGLTTGELFF.

The CDR3 reads CASDPGSYNSPLHF. The DNA for the CDR3 is TGTGCCAGCGATCCGGGGTCGTATAATTCACCCCTCCACTTT. The V gene is TRBV6-5, the J gene TRBJ1-6; D remains ambiguous. This CDR3 has 14 amino acids. CDR1 and CDR2 (germline): MNHEY, SVGAGI. The ends were cut back, 8 bases at V and 4 bases at J, with 12 bases in the middle.

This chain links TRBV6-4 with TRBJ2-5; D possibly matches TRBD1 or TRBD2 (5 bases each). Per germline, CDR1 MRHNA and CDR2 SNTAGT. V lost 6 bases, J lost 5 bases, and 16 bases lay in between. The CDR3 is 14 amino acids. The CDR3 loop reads CASRKTVREETQYF. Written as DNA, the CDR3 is TGTGCCAGCAGGAAGACAGTGAGGGAGGAGACCCAGTACTTC.

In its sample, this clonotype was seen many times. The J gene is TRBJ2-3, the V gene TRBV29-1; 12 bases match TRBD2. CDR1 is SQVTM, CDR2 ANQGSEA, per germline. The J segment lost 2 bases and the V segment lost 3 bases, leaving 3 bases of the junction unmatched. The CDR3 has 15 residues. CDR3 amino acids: CSVDGTSGPTDTQYF. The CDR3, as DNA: TGCAGCGTTGATGGGACTAGCGGGCCCACAGATACGCAGTATTTT.

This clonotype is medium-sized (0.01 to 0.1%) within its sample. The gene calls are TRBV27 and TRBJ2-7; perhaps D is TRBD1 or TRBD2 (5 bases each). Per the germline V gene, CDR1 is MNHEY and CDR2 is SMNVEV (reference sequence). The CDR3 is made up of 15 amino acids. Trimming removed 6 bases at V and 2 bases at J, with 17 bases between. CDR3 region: CASSSSPGPTYEQYF. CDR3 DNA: TGTGCCAGCAGCTCCAGTCCGGGGCCGACCTACGAGCAGTACTTC.

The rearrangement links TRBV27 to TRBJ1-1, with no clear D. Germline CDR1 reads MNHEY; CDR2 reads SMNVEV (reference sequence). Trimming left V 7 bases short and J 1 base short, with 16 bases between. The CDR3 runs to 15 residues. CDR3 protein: CASTSRLGGNTEAFF. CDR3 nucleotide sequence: TGTGCCAGCACCTCAAGACTTGGAGGGAACACTGAAGCTTTCTTT.